A single sample is the source of the 9 T cell receptor beta chains below, sequenced in a study of ipilimumab plus nivolumab after autologous stem cell transplantation. Some clones are missing from TCRdb's copy, which holds only in-frame ones; the method was immunoSEQ multiplex PCR. Among 9,400 or so clones, 60% to 80% were seen once, and the ten largest hold around a sixth. The sequencing used PBMCs, collected in a trial of ipilimumab plus nivolumab as post-transplant consolidation. These receptors originate from a female donor with multiple myeloma.

J is TRBJ2-7 and V is TRBV10-3; D might be TRBD1 or TRBD2, each matching 5 bases. CDR1 and CDR2 (germline): ENHRY, SYGVKD. Trimming took 3 bases from V and 2 from J, leaving 11 bases between them. The CDR3 has 14 residues. The CDR3 region has the DNA TGTGCCATCAGTGAAGGGGACGGAGCCTACGAGCAGTACTTC. It encodes CAISEGDGAYEQYF.

CDR3 nucleotides: TGTGCCAGCACAGGACAGGGGGTCTTCACTGAAGCTTTCTTT. Translation gives CASTGQGVFTEAFF. J is TRBJ1-1 and V is TRBV6-5, with 10 bases aligning to TRBD1. CDR1 and CDR2 from the germline V gene are MNHEY and SVGAGI. The CDR3 has 14 amino acids. The V segment lost 7 bases and the J segment 4 bases; nucleotides outside the gene matches: 6.

The gene calls are TRBV5-1 and TRBJ1-1; unclear D gene. Trimming removed 4 bases at V and 1 base at J, with 8 bases between. Germline V gene sequence: CDR1 SGHRS, CDR2 YFSETQ. The CDR3 covers 13 residues. CDR3 nucleotide sequence: TGCGCCAGCAGCGAGCAACAGAACACTGAAGCTTTCTTT. It is translated as CASSEQQNTEAFF.

This chain joins TRBV5-8 and TRBJ2-1, with TRBD1 identical over 8 bases. Germline CDR1 is SGHTS and CDR2 is YDEGEE. The CDR3 sequence is 14 residues long. The trim removed 7 bases at V and 2 bases at J, leaving 5 bases unmatched. CDR3 nucleotides: TGTGCCAGCGACCGGGACAGGCCCTACAATGAGCAGTTCTTC. Protein product: CASDRDRPYNEQFF.

The rearrangement joins TRBV4-2 to TRBJ1-2; TRBD1 is a possible D gene (6 bases). V lost 5 bases, J lost 3 bases, and 16 bases lay in between. The CDR3 consists of 15 residues. Germline loops: CDR1 LGHNA, CDR2 YNFKEQ. This CDR3 reads CASSLRQEDYYGYTF. The CDR3 nucleotides are TGTGCCAGCAGCTTGAGACAGGAGGATTACTATGGCTACACCTTC.

The rearrangement uses TRBV7-9 and TRBJ1-1; 9 nucleotides agree with TRBD1. In germline, CDR1 is SEHNR, CDR2 FQNEAQ (reference sequence). V dropped 6 bases and J dropped 7; count of bases not matched to a gene: 3. There are 12 residues in the CDR3. The CDR3 is CASRRTGDEAFF. The DNA of the CDR3 is TGTGCCAGCAGACGGACAGGGGATGAAGCTTTCTTT.

This clone was seen only a few times. With a much larger clone just one base away, this may be a read error. This specimen includes other DNA sequences encoding the same CDR3. The chain links TRBV20-1 to TRBJ1-1, with D hard to call. The CDR3 has 11 amino acids. CDR1 DFQATT and CDR2 SNEGSKA come from the germline V gene (reference sequence). V gave up 4 bases and J gave up 0 bases, with 3 bases separating them. The CDR3 coding sequence is TGCAGTGCTATGCTGAACACTGAAGCTTTCTTT. It specifies CSAMLNTEAFF.

The chain links TRBV27 to TRBJ2-6; D gene unclear. Germline CDR1 and CDR2: MNHEY and SMNVEV (reference sequence). This CDR3 spans 14 amino acids. The V gene lost 3 bases and the J gene lost 2 bases, with 5 bases spanning the gap. As DNA, the CDR3 is TGTGCCAGCAGTTTGGGGACTGGGGCCAACGTCCTGACTTTC. Translating it yields CASSLGTGANVLTF.

The chain carries TRBV12-5 and TRBJ1-2, with D unresolved. Trimming shortened V by 6 bases and J by 5 bases, and 7 bases separated the two germline ends. The CDR3 has 11 amino acids. Germline assignment: CDR1 LGHNT and CDR2 FRNRAP. This CDR3 reads CASGIGYGYTF. For the CDR3, the DNA is TGTGCTAGTGGAATAGGATATGGCTACACCTTC.